Presented here are 18 T cell receptor beta chains from one specimen sequenced in a study of cytomegalovirus exposure and HLA in healthy donors. 60 Vbeta and 13 Jbeta primers were used in PCR. Produced via immunoSEQ multiplex PCR; TCRdb's table is partial and in-frame only. The data contain around 91,000 clones, around 78% of them singletons. The specimen was PBMCs. The receptors originated from a male donor in good health and CMV-seropositive.

DNA of the CDR3: TGTGCCAGCAGCCTACAGGGTAGCGTGAGCTACGAGCAGTACTTC. Its translation: CASSLQGSVSYEQYF. The rearrangement joins TRBV14 to TRBJ2-7; a possible D gene is TRBD1 (6 bases). The V end was cut by 4 bases, the J end by 3 bases, with 16 bases between. The CDR3 has 15 amino acids. Germline CDR1 and CDR2: SGHDN and FVKESK.

The chain is built from TRBV18 and TRBJ2-7, with D possibly being TRBD2 (6 bases). The CDR3 sequence is 15 residues long. The germline CDR1 and CDR2 sequences are KGHSH and LQKENI. V was clipped by 0 bases and J by 2 bases, with 11 bases between them. CDR3 protein: CASSPPGTEPYEQYF. Written as DNA, the CDR3 is TGTGCCAGCTCACCACCGGGGACTGAACCCTACGAGCAGTACTTC. Using reference TRBV18 and TRBJ2-7 for the parts outside the CDR3, the full variable domain is NAGVMQNPRHLVRRRGQEARLRCSPMKGHSHVYWYRQLPEEGLKFMVYLQKENIIDESGMPKERFSAEFPKEGPSILRIQQVVRGDSAAYFCASSPPGTEPYEQYFGPGTRLTVT.

The chain carries TRBV6-5 and TRBJ1-5; maybe TRBD1 (6 bases). This CDR3 is built from 15 residues. Trimming left V 4 bases short and J 6 bases short, with 16 bases between. The V gene's germline CDR1 is MNHEY and CDR2 SVGAGI. The CDR3 here is CASSSSRGAGQPQHF. CDR3 nucleotides: TGTGCCAGCAGTTCGTCGCGGGGGGCGGGTCAGCCCCAGCATTTT.

This chain uses TRBV6-4 with TRBJ1-1, with TRBD1 matching over 8 bases. The V and J ends lost 3 bases and 5 bases, in that order; junction bases with no gene match: 8. This CDR3 is 15 amino acids long. The germline V gene encodes CDR1 MRHNA and CDR2 SNTAGT. The DNA of the CDR3 is TGTGCCAGCAGTGAAACAGGGACAGGCCGTACTGAAGCTTTCTTT. Translated, it gives CASSETGTGRTEAFF.

This clone has a handful of counts. The chain carries TRBV5-1 and TRBJ1-1; TRBD1 is a possible D gene (5 bases). Trimming took off 0 bases at V and 6 bases at J, with 9 bases between the two ends. The length of the CDR3 is 13 residues. The germline CDR1 and CDR2 sequences are SGHRS and YFSETQ. CDR3 DNA: TGCGCCAGCAGCTTGGCGGGGGTCCCTGAAGCTTTCTTT. Translating gives CASSLAGVPEAFF.

V usage is TRBV5-1 and J usage is TRBJ2-2, with TRBD2 as a possible D gene (5 bases). CDR3 size: 14 residues. The germline V and J ends were trimmed by 2 bases and 6 bases, with 11 bases remaining between them. Germline V gene data show CDR1 as SGHRS and CDR2 as YFSETQ. CDR3 coding DNA: TGCGCCAGCAGCTTATCGACTAAAGCCGGGGAGCTGTTTTTT. Translation gives CASSLSTKAGELFF.

The chain has TRBV9 and TRBJ2-7, with 12 positions matching TRBD2. V lost 3 bases to trimming and J lost 9 bases; unmatched junction nucleotides: 10. CDR3 length equals 15 residues. Per germline, CDR1 SGDLS and CDR2 YYNGEE. The CDR3 DNA follows: TGTGCCAGCAGCGCACTAGCGGGGGGTCCTGAATCGCAGTACTTC. Translating gives CASSALAGGPESQYF.

J is TRBJ2-5 and V is TRBV28; 12 nucleotides align to TRBD2. Trimming at V came to 3 bases and at J to 5 bases, leaving 10 bases not matched to a gene. CDR1 MDHEN and CDR2 SYDVKM come from the germline V gene. This CDR3 has 17 residues. The DNA for the CDR3 is TGTGCCAGCAGTTTGGGGCTAGCGGGAGGGCCTCTGGAGACCCAGTACTTC. As protein: CASSLGLAGGPLETQYF.

The J gene is TRBJ2-4, the V gene TRBV9; 7 nucleotides agree with TRBD2. The germline V gene has CDR1 SGDLS and CDR2 YYNGEE. CDR3 length: 16 amino acids. The junction had 6 bases not matched to a gene; V was cut back by 2 bases and J by 1 base. The CDR3 coding sequence is TGTGCCAGCAGCGTCTCGGGAGGTTCCGCCAAAAACATTCAGTACTTC. As protein: CASSVSGGSAKNIQYF. Looking up the rest from reference TRBV9 and TRBJ2-4 gives the full variable domain: DSGVTQTPKHLITATGQRVTLRCSPRSGDLSVYWYQQSLDQGLQFLIQYYNGEERAKGNILERFSAQQFPDLHSELNLSSLELGDSALYFCASSVSGGSAKNIQYFGAGTRLSVL.

This chain joins TRBV6-1 and TRBJ2-1, with 10 bases aligning to TRBD2. V was clipped by 2 bases and J by 8 bases; unmatched bases: 3. The CDR3 has 14 amino acids. The germline V gene encodes CDR1 MNHNS and CDR2 SASEGT. The CDR3 protein is CASSERLAGDEQFF. As DNA, the CDR3 is TGTGCCAGCAGTGAAAGGCTAGCGGGAGATGAGCAGTTCTTC.

The V and J genes are TRBV7-9 and TRBJ1-2; 9 bases are shared with TRBD1. The length of the CDR3 is 15 residues. V lost 1 base to trimming and J lost 4 bases; unmatched junction nucleotides: 4. Germline CDR1 and CDR2: SEHNR and FQNEAQ (reference sequence). CDR3 region: CASSLDTGGRYGYTF. CDR3 nucleotide sequence: TGTGCCAGCAGCTTAGACACAGGGGGCCGCTATGGCTACACCTTC. Full variable domain (missing parts from reference TRBV7-9 and TRBJ1-2): DTGVSQNPRHKITKRGQNVTFRCDPISEHNRLYWYRQTLGQGPEFLTYFQNEAQLEKSRLLSDRFSAERPKGSFSTLEIQRTEQGDSAMYLCASSLDTGGRYGYTFGSGTRLTVV.

This rearrangement joins TRBV28 to TRBJ2-6; TRBD1 matches at 8 bases. The V gene end was trimmed by 5 bases and the J gene end by 3 bases; junction bases not matched to a gene: 6. The germline CDR1 and CDR2 sequences are MDHEN and SYDVKM. This CDR3 contains 16 residues. The DNA for the CDR3 is TGTGCCAGCAGTCCGTACAGGGGGTATGGGGCCAACGTCCTGACTTTC. It yields the protein CASSPYRGYGANVLTF.

The sample holds a few counts of this clone. This chain uses TRBV6-5 with TRBJ1-5, with a possible D match to TRBD1 (5 bases). V dropped 3 bases and J dropped 3 bases, with 9 bases sitting between them. CDR3 length equals 14 residues. Germline V CDR1 and CDR2: MNHEY, SVGAGI. CDR3 in DNA: TGTGCCAGCAGTTATGACAGATACAATCAGCCCCAGCATTTT. Its protein is CASSYDRYNQPQHF.

This chain uses TRBV6-1 with TRBJ2-7; D uncertain. The V and J ends lost 8 bases and 3 bases respectively, with 17 bases between them. This CDR3 is built from 14 residues. Germline CDR1 is MNHNS and CDR2 is SASEGT. The CDR3 DNA is TGTGCCAGCGTGTCAGCGAGTCCTATCTACGAGCAGTACTTC. Protein sequence: CASVSASPIYEQYF.

This rearrangement joins TRBV9 to TRBJ2-7; 14 bases match TRBD2. Per germline, CDR1 SGDLS and CDR2 YYNGEE. The CDR3 contains 15 residues. Germline trimming cut 4 bases from V and 3 bases from J; bases unmatched to any gene: 3. DNA for the CDR3: TGTGCCAGCAGCACGGGGACTAGCGGGAGCTACGAGCAGTACTTC. It specifies CASSTGTSGSYEQYF.

The chain joins TRBV5-1 to TRBJ2-5; D possibly corresponds to TRBD2 (5 bases). The germline V and J ends were trimmed by 2 bases and 4 bases, with 9 bases remaining between them. Germline CDR1 and CDR2: SGHRS and YFSETQ. This CDR3 has 13 residues. CDR3 region: CASSFSSSETQYF. CDR3 nucleotide sequence: TGCGCCAGCAGCTTTTCTAGCTCAGAGACCCAGTACTTC.

The V gene is TRBV14, the J gene TRBJ2-1, with TRBD2 identical over 12 bases. V lost 8 bases to trimming and J lost 2 bases; unmatched junction nucleotides: 10. CDR1 and CDR2 (germline): SGHDN, FVKESK. The CDR3 is 17 residues long. CDR3 protein: CASSRLAGVFPYNEQFF. In DNA, the CDR3 is TGTGCCAGCTCCAGACTAGCGGGAGTTTTCCCCTACAATGAGCAGTTCTTC. The full variable domain, with the rest looked up from reference TRBV14 and TRBJ2-1, is EAGVTQFPSHSVIEKGQTVTLRCDPISGHDNLYWYRRVMGKEIKFLLHFVKESKQDESGMPNNRFLAERTGGTYSTLKVQPAELEDSGVYFCASSRLAGVFPYNEQFFGPGTRLTVL.

This clone was picked up a small number of times. This rearrangement joins TRBV19 to TRBJ1-5; possible D gene TRBD1, 5 bases. The germline V gene encodes CDR1 LNHDA and CDR2 SQIVND (reference sequence). The CDR3 loop spans 13 amino acids. Trimming removed 0 bases from V and 5 bases from J, with 5 bases in between. CDR3: CASSIETDQPQHF. The CDR3 nucleotides are TGTGCCAGTAGTATAGAGACAGATCAGCCCCAGCATTTT.